These 15 T cell receptor beta chains came from one sample sequenced in a study of technical replicates of blood from several donors (dated 2017 in TCRdb). Library preparation used the immunoSEQ multiplex PCR assay. TCRdb mirrors the immuneACCESS table, restricted to in-frame sequences. Some clones are absent from its copies; in checked studies, under half trace to an unresolved V gene, and the reason for the others is unknown. Here the sample has 62,000 or so clones; approximately 89% occur a single time. Clones ranked in the top ten supply around 4.9% of the sample. Sequencing used PBMCs. The receptors derive from a human donor in good health. Some clones in this sample may be carry-over from other donors' samples.

This clone was seen a handful of times. The rearrangement uses TRBV6-5 and TRBJ1-2; D perhaps matches TRBD1 (5 bases). Trimming left V 0 bases short and J 8 bases short, with 16 bases between. The V gene's germline CDR1 is MNHEY and CDR2 SVGAGI. The CDR3 runs 15 residues. The CDR3 DNA reads TGTGCCAGCAGTTACTCGTTTCAAGGGGCAAGAGGCTACACCTTC. This gives the protein CASSYSFQGARGYTF.

The chain recombines TRBV27 with TRBJ1-5; the match to TRBD1 covers 9 bases. Germline CDR1 and CDR2: MNHEY and SMNVEV (reference sequence). The CDR3 consists of 15 residues. V lost 4 bases and J lost 5; bases outside the gene matches: 6. CDR3 in amino acids: CASSSGTGWYQPQHF. CDR3 sequence (DNA): TGTGCCAGCAGTTCCGGGACAGGGTGGTATCAGCCCCAGCATTTT.

CDR3 nucleotide sequence: TGCGCCAGCAGCTCGGGACAGGGGTTGGGAGGCTACACCTTC. This codes for CASSSGQGLGGYTF. The rearrangement links TRBV5-1 to TRBJ1-2; 10 bases line up with TRBD1. Unmatched junction bases numbered 7, after V lost 3 bases and J lost 8 bases. The CDR3 length is 14 residues. CDR1 is SGHRS, CDR2 YFSETQ, per germline. The variable domain in full, with the rest retrieved from reference TRBV5-1 and TRBJ1-2, is KAGVTQTPRYLIKTRGQQVTLSCSPISGHRSVSWYQQTPGQGLQFLFEYFSETQRNKGNFPGRFSGRQFSNSRSEMNVSTLELGDSALYLCASSSGQGLGGYTFGSGTRLTVV.

The rearrangement uses TRBV7-2 and TRBJ2-7; 10 nucleotides agree with TRBD2. The CDR3 has 15 amino acids. CDR1 is SGHTA and CDR2 is FQGNSA in the germline V gene. The V and J ends lost 8 bases and 3 bases, in that order; junction bases with no gene match: 10. For the CDR3, the DNA is TGTGCCAGCTACCCCCCCGGACTAGCGGACTACGAGCAGTACTTC. This translates into CASYPPGLADYEQYF.

The chain recombines TRBV5-6 with TRBJ2-7; D ambiguous. V was clipped by 0 bases and J by 0 bases, with 7 bases between them. The length of the CDR3 is 14 residues. Looked up from germline, CDR1 is SGHDT and CDR2 is YYEEEE. CDR3 protein: CASSLDPSSYEQYF. CDR3 bases: TGTGCCAGCAGCTTGGATCCTAGCTCCTACGAGCAGTACTTC.

This chain connects TRBV13 to TRBJ2-1, with 10 bases lining up with TRBD2. V trimming: 5 bases; J trimming: 5 bases; junction bases outside the gene matches: 6. Germline CDR1 PRHDT, CDR2 FYEKMQ (reference sequence). The CDR3 loop spans 15 amino acids. This CDR3 is CASSRQRGGDNEQFF. The DNA for the CDR3 is TGTGCCAGCAGCCGACAGCGGGGGGGTGACAATGAGCAGTTCTTC.

This CDR3 reads CASSLITGIQGYNEQFF. CDR3 sequence (DNA): TGCGCCAGCAGCTTGATAACAGGGATCCAGGGCTACAATGAGCAGTTCTTC. The V and J genes are TRBV5-1 and TRBJ2-1; a possible D gene is TRBD1 (6 bases). CDR1 and CDR2 from the germline V gene are SGHRS and YFSETQ. V was cut by 1 base and J by 3 bases, with 17 bases left in between. The CDR3 has 17 amino acids.

Sample share makes this clone medium-sized. V and J are TRBV5-4 and TRBJ1-2, with 11 bases fitting TRBD1. The V and J ends lost 4 bases and 2 bases, in that order; junction bases with no gene match: 10. The CDR3 totals 17 residues. The germline V gene encodes CDR1 SGHNT and CDR2 YYREEE (reference sequence). CDR3 DNA: TGTGCCAGCAGCCCGCTGGACAGGGGGCCTTCAAACTATGGCTACACCTTC. Translated, it gives CASSPLDRGPSNYGYTF.

The chain recombines TRBV10-3 with TRBJ2-6; TRBD1 aligns across 8 bases. The CDR3 consists of 16 residues. Per the germline V gene, CDR1 is ENHRY and CDR2 is SYGVKD. J was trimmed by 1 base and V by 10 bases; bases with no gene match: 9. CDR3 DNA: TGTGCCACCAGGGGACAGGTAGATTCTGGGGCCAACGTCCTGACTTTC. Amino acids: CATRGQVDSGANVLTF.

The chain uses TRBV7-2 and TRBJ1-2; D gene unclear. Germline V CDR1 and CDR2: SGHTA, FQGNSA. This CDR3 is 14 amino acids long. The V end was cut by 7 bases, the J end by 1 base, with 13 bases between. CDR3 bases: TGTGCCAGCAAGCGCCTCGGGGTTAACTATGGCTACACCTTC. It codes for CASKRLGVNYGYTF.

In this sample, this clone turned up a few times. The chain has TRBV6-5 and TRBJ2-1, with D possibly TRBD2 on 6 matching bases. V lost 2 bases to trimming and J lost 5 bases, with 10 bases between them. The CDR3 is 14 amino acids. CDR1 and CDR2 from the germline V gene are MNHEY and SVGAGI. The CDR3 sequence: CASSYGDSHNEQFF. CDR3 DNA sequence: TGTGCCAGCAGTTACGGGGACTCGCACAATGAGCAGTTCTTC.

The chain carries TRBV7-2 and TRBJ2-5; tentatively, D is TRBD1 (7 bases). This CDR3 is built from 15 residues. Trimming pared 1 base from V and 5 bases from J, leaving 14 bases between. Germline values: CDR1 SGHTA, CDR2 FQGNSA. The CDR3 coding sequence is TGTGCCAGCAGCTTAGGGGACAGTCGGGGGGAGACCCAGTACTTC. Translation: CASSLGDSRGETQYF.

The count of this clone is one. The V call is TRBV4-1, the J call TRBJ2-7, with 8 bases matching TRBD2. This CDR3 has 14 amino acids. Trimming cost V 2 bases and J 7 bases; bases outside gene matches: 7. Per germline, CDR1 MGHRA and CDR2 YSYEKL. The CDR3 nucleotides are TGCGCCAGCAGCCAAACAGCGGGAGTAAGGGAGCAGTACTTC. Translating it yields CASSQTAGVREQYF.

This chain connects TRBV7-8 to TRBJ2-1; 8 nucleotides agree with TRBD2. The trim removed 6 bases at V and 9 bases at J, leaving 19 bases unmatched. Germline values: CDR1 SGHVS, CDR2 FQNEAQ. The CDR3 totals 17 residues. CDR3 in amino acids: CASSPSREAGAVREQFF. In DNA form, the CDR3 reads TGTGCCAGCAGTCCGAGTCGGGAAGCGGGAGCAGTCCGTGAGCAGTTCTTC.

The rearrangement joins TRBV4-1 to TRBJ1-6; 7 bases are shared with TRBD1. The ends lost 2 bases at V and 7 bases at J; junction bases unmatched: 11. CDR3 size: 17 residues. CDR1 is MGHRA and CDR2 is YSYEKL in the germline V gene. The CDR3 here is CASSQTSGGRRNSPLHF. In DNA, the CDR3 is TGCGCCAGCAGCCAAACATCAGGGGGAAGGCGGAATTCACCCCTCCACTTT.